This T cell receptor beta chain is from a study of cytomegalovirus exposure and HLA in healthy donors. Looking at the study overall: Most genotyped donors, about four fifths of 398, had Caucasian-associated genetic ancestry. Study-level results: Highest at DRB1 and lowest at HLA-C, TCR association rates differed among HLA loci in a later analysis. The authors listed around 150 TCR beta chains as cytomegalovirus-associated.

This CDR3 comprises 14 residues. The V gene's germline CDR1 is MDHEN and CDR2 SYDVKM. V dropped 6 bases and J dropped 1 base, with 13 bases sitting between them. On this clone: The target antigen is unknown.

Samples came from healthy bone marrow donors. Use of 60 Vbeta and 13 Jbeta primers characterized the PCR. Profiled with immunoSEQ multiplex PCR; TCRdb holds only in-frame clones, not every one. The table has 80,000 or so clones, roughly 72% seen once. Sequencing was carried out using PBMCs. The TCR comes from a man younger than 40 in good health and CMV-seropositive. The chain couples TRBV28 to TRBJ2-7, with D possibly matching TRBD1 (7 bases). The CDR3 sequence: CASRMRDSSYEQYF. The CDR3 DNA reads as TGTGCCAGCAGAATGCGGGACAGTTCCTACGAGCAGTACTTC.